The 2 T cell receptor beta chains in this list originate from one sample, sequenced in a study of cytomegalovirus exposure and HLA in healthy donors. In the PCR, 60 Vbeta and 13 Jbeta primers were used. Here immunoSEQ multiplex PCR was the method, and the copy in TCRdb shows in-frame clones only, minus some. Of tens of thousands of clones listed, more than 60% are singletons. Specimen: PBMCs. These receptors all stem from a man aged 45-60 years in good health and CMV-seropositive.

This clone was counted between two and nine times. The chain has TRBV30 and TRBJ1-4; no definite D call. V dropped 5 bases and J dropped 5 bases, with 12 bases sitting between them. The CDR3 has 13 residues. Germline CDR1 reads GTSNPN; CDR2 reads SVGIG (reference sequence). CDR3 nucleotide sequence: TGTGCCTGGGCTAACGGACTGAATGAAAAACTGTTTTTT. This translates into CAWANGLNEKLFF.

With regard to this clone: Within the sample, other DNA sequences also encode this same CDR3. This chain uses TRBV5-8 with TRBJ1-1; TRBD1 agrees at 8 bases. CDR1 is SGHTS, CDR2 YDEGEE, per germline. J gave up 11 bases and V 1 base, and 13 bases lay outside the gene matches. This CDR3 has 15 residues. DNA of the CDR3: TGTGCCAGCAGCTTGACCGACCAGGGGGCTTTAGGGGCTTTCTTT. Amino acid sequence: CASSLTDQGALGAFF.